This T cell receptor beta chain was identified in a study of PD-1 blockade in classical Hodgkin lymphoma. Findings and limits, study-wide: Those starting nivolumab under 1 year post-ASCT were excluded.

As for this clone: Its target is unknown.

In germline, CDR1 is SNHLY, CDR2 FYNNEI. The CDR3 length is 17 residues. Deletions cut 4 bases from V and 0 bases from J, with 13 bases between. Each and every patient relapsed after autologous stem cell transplantation, and patients got differing brentuximab vedotin exposure. The repertoire was sequenced with immunoSEQ multiplex PCR; TCRdb's copy has only in-frame clones and lacks some. The table lists approximately 58,000 clones, under 95% of them singletons, with over 9.5% in the top ten. The source was peripheral blood mononuclear cells (PBMCs), collected before the second cycle of nivolumab. The V and J genes are TRBV2 and TRBJ1-6; D unresolved. The source of this sequence is a human donor with classical Hodgkin lymphoma. The CDR3 DNA reads TGTGCCAGCAGTGTAACAGTCCCCAGCTCCTATAATTCACCCCTCCACTTT. Translating gives CASSVTVPSSYNSPLHF.